These T cell receptor beta chains were read from a single sample in a study of vaccination and CD4 T cells after COVID-19. Their cognate antigens are unknown. Each CDR3 protein is one row after TCRdb ran MiXCR on the PCR reads. The sample holds a few thousand distinct CDR3 sequences, about 24% seen once. This material consisted of CD4+ T cells from blood, cultured in vitro, taken after SARS-CoV-2 vaccination. These receptors all stem from a human donor who had recovered from COVID-19. The CDR3 runs from the conserved cysteine through the conserved F or W. A D gene is named only where the DNA matches it firmly. A clone size is listed for some rows: how often the clone was seen (once, few, many), or a class if it is expanded.

d_gene: TRBD1; abundance: -; v_gene: TRBV4-3; j_gene: TRBJ1-2; CDR3nt: TGCGCCAGCAGGGTCCAGACAGGGCACTATGGCTACACCTTC; CDR3aa: CASRVQTGHYGYTF
d_gene: -; abundance: -; v_gene: TRBV6-4; j_gene: TRBJ2-3; CDR3nt: TGTGCCAGCAGTGACACTTACACAGATACGCAGTATTTT; CDR3aa: CASSDTYTDTQYF
d_gene: -; abundance: medium-sized; v_gene: TRBV20-1; j_gene: TRBJ2-7; CDR3nt: TGCAGCCCACGTAGCCCGACCTACGAGCAGTACTTC; CDR3aa: CSPRSPTYEQYF
d_gene: TRBD1; abundance: large; v_gene: TRBV19; j_gene: TRBJ2-7; CDR3nt: TGTGCCAGGGGGACAAAGGGACAGGGAGTTCCCTACGAGCAGTACTTC; CDR3aa: CARGTKGQGVPYEQYF
d_gene: TRBD1; abundance: -; v_gene: TRBV20-1; j_gene: TRBJ2-1; CDR3nt: TGCAGTGCTTTGACAGGGAGCTACAATGAGCAGTTCTTC; CDR3aa: CSALTGSYNEQFF
d_gene: TRBD2; abundance: hyperexpanded; v_gene: TRBV7-9; j_gene: TRBJ2-7; CDR3nt: TGTGCCAGCAGCCGGGGACTAGAGGGCGACGAGCAGTACTTC; CDR3aa: CASSRGLEGDEQYF
d_gene: TRBD2; abundance: -; v_gene: TRBV6-2/TRBV6-3; j_gene: TRBJ2-5; CDR3nt: TGTGCCAGCAGCCCCGGGTCGGGACTAGCGATTTATTCCCAGTACTTC; CDR3aa: CASSPGSGLAIYSQYF
d_gene: -; abundance: medium-sized; v_gene: TRBV10-3; j_gene: TRBJ1-2; CDR3nt: TGTGCCATCAGTGACAGGGCTAACTATGGCTACACCTTC; CDR3aa: CAISDRANYGYTF
d_gene: -; abundance: -; v_gene: TRBV6-5; j_gene: TRBJ1-6; CDR3nt: TGTGCCAGCAGTTGGGGGGGACACAATTCACCCCTCCACTTT; CDR3aa: CASSWGGHNSPLHF
d_gene: -; abundance: medium-sized; v_gene: TRBV20-1; j_gene: TRBJ2-3; CDR3nt: TGCAGTGCTAGAGGCCTGAGCACAGATACGCAGTATTTT; CDR3aa: CSARGLSTDTQYF
d_gene: -; abundance: medium-sized; v_gene: TRBV20-1; j_gene: TRBJ1-5; CDR3nt: TGCAGTGCGACCCAAACAGGGTGGGGTCAGCCCCAGCATTTT; CDR3aa: CSATQTGWGQPQHF
d_gene: -; abundance: few; v_gene: TRBV4-1; j_gene: TRBJ1-2; CDR3nt: TGCGCCAGCAGCCAATGGGGGGGAAATGGCTACACCTTC; CDR3aa: CASSQWGGNGYTF
d_gene: TRBD1; abundance: few; v_gene: TRBV6-1; j_gene: TRBJ1-2; CDR3nt: TGTGCCACACGACAGAGGGGGCAGGTCTATGGCTACACCTTC; CDR3aa: CATRQRGQVYGYTF
d_gene: TRBD2; abundance: -; v_gene: TRBV29-1; j_gene: TRBJ2-3; CDR3nt: TGCAGCGTCTCGGGACTAGCGGGGGGTGCAGATACGCAGTATTTT; CDR3aa: CSVSGLAGGADTQYF
d_gene: -; abundance: few; v_gene: TRBV7-2; j_gene: TRBJ1-2; CDR3nt: TGTACCAGCAGCCCTGACAAGAACTATGGCTACACCTTC; CDR3aa: CTSSPDKNYGYTF
d_gene: -; abundance: many; v_gene: TRBV6-5; j_gene: TRBJ2-5; CDR3nt: TGTGCCAGCAGTTACACAGACGCCCCTCAAGAGACCCAGTACTTC; CDR3aa: CASSYTDAPQETQYF
d_gene: -; abundance: -; v_gene: TRBV10-3; j_gene: TRBJ2-5; CDR3nt: TGTGCCTCAAGAGGGGCACCCCAAGAGACCCAGTGCTTC; CDR3aa: CASRGAPQETQCF
d_gene: -; abundance: few; v_gene: TRBV20-1; j_gene: TRBJ2-2; CDR3nt: TGCAGTGCTAGATACAAAGGGGACCACGGGGAGCTGTTTTTT; CDR3aa: CSARYKGDHGELFF
d_gene: -; abundance: few; v_gene: TRBV10-3; j_gene: TRBJ2-7; CDR3nt: TGTGCCATCAGTGAGTCGACTGCGGGATACTACGAGCAGTACTTC; CDR3aa: CAISESTAGYYEQYF
d_gene: -; abundance: few; v_gene: TRBV28; j_gene: TRBJ2-7; CDR3nt: TGTGCCAGCAGTCGAGAGGAGCAGTACTTC; CDR3aa: CASSREEQYF
d_gene: -; abundance: -; v_gene: TRBV29-1; j_gene: TRBJ1-6; CDR3nt: TGCAGCGTTGTATGGGGGGACTCACCCCTCCACTTT; CDR3aa: CSVVWGDSPLHF
d_gene: -; abundance: few; v_gene: TRBV7-8; j_gene: TRBJ2-1; CDR3nt: TGTGCCAGCAGCTTGCAACAGGGCTACAATGAGCAGTTCTTC; CDR3aa: CASSLQQGYNEQFF
d_gene: -; abundance: few; v_gene: TRBV7-3; j_gene: TRBJ1-1; CDR3nt: TGTGCCAGCAGCTTAATGGCAGCCGGGGAAGCTTTCTTT; CDR3aa: CASSLMAAGEAFF
d_gene: -; abundance: -; v_gene: TRBV10-3; j_gene: TRBJ1-1; CDR3nt: TGTGCCATCACGGGGGATATTAACACTGAAGCTTTCTTT; CDR3aa: CAITGDINTEAFF
d_gene: -; abundance: -; v_gene: TRBV27; j_gene: TRBJ1-1; CDR3nt: TGTGCCAGCAGCTTTATATTCATGGGTAGGACTGAAGCTTTCTTT; CDR3aa: CASSFIFMGRTEAFF
d_gene: -; abundance: -; v_gene: TRBV6-5; j_gene: TRBJ2-2; CDR3nt: TGTGCCAGCAGTTACCTGGGGGGTTTCGGGGAGCTGTTTTTT; CDR3aa: CASSYLGGFGELFF
d_gene: -; abundance: many; v_gene: TRBV20-1; j_gene: TRBJ1-2; CDR3nt: TGCAGTGCTCTAACCGACGGCTACACCTTC; CDR3aa: CSALTDGYTF
d_gene: TRBD1; abundance: -; v_gene: TRBV6-5; j_gene: TRBJ1-1; CDR3nt: TGTGCCAGCAGTTACCCACCCCCGTGGACAGGGGGCTTCGTAAACACTGAAGCTTTCTTT; CDR3aa: CASSYPPPWTGGFVNTEAFF
d_gene: TRBD2; abundance: -; v_gene: TRBV20-1; j_gene: TRBJ2-2; CDR3nt: TGCAGTGTTGCAGGCGGGGGGAAGGGGACCGGGGAGCTGTTTTTT; CDR3aa: CSVAGGGKGTGELFF
d_gene: TRBD2; abundance: medium-sized; v_gene: TRBV7-2; j_gene: TRBJ2-7; CDR3nt: TGTGCCAGCAGCTGGGGACTAGCGGGGGACCAATTATCCTACGAGCAGTACTTC; CDR3aa: CASSWGLAGDQLSYEQYF
d_gene: -; abundance: -; v_gene: TRBV7-8; j_gene: TRBJ1-1; CDR3nt: TGTGCCAGCAGCTCCCGGGAGACTCTGAACACTGAAGCTTTCTTT; CDR3aa: CASSSRETLNTEAFF